The next 23 T cell receptor beta chains were all read from a single sample in a study of Tregs in tolerant kidney transplant recipients (dated by TCRdb to the late 2010s). The time point label corresponds to: blood sample drawn before combined kidney and bone marrow transplant. Library generation was performed with the immunoSEQ multiplex PCR assay. TCRdb holds this immuneACCESS table with in-frame rearrangements only. Some clones are missing; in checked studies, unresolved V genes explain under half, and the rest has no known cause. The sample has about 110,000 clones on record, 90% of them singletons. More than 0.3% of the sample is in the top ten clones. The sample in question was CD4+ T cells from blood, obtained before the transplant. The receptors were sampled from a human donor who received a combined kidney and bone marrow transplant.

The chain is built from TRBV29-1 and TRBJ1-2, with a weak D call TRBD1 (6 bases). Trimming stripped 3 bases from V and 4 bases from J, with 9 bases between. This CDR3 contains 12 residues. Germline CDR1 and CDR2: SQVTM and ANQGSEA. CDR3 sequence (DNA): TGCAGCGTTGAGGGGGGGGCCTATGGCTACACCTTC. Translating it yields CSVEGGAYGYTF.

This chain joins TRBV29-1 and TRBJ2-1, with D possibly TRBD2 on 6 matching bases. The V gene's germline CDR1 is SQVTM and CDR2 ANQGSEA. This CDR3 has 14 residues. With 6 bases removed from V and 8 bases from J, the gap between germline ends came to 20 bases. The CDR3 here is CSVLPGLSSDEQFF. In nucleotides, the CDR3 is TGCAGCGTACTACCGGGACTCTCTTCCGATGAGCAGTTCTTC.

The genes are TRBV27 and TRBJ2-2, with 11 bases identical to TRBD1. CDR3 size: 17 residues. The germline V gene encodes CDR1 MNHEY and CDR2 SMNVEV (reference sequence). The V gene end was trimmed by 2 bases and the J gene end by 2 bases; junction bases not matched to a gene: 4. CDR3 residues: CASSLIGQGANTGELFF. The DNA for the CDR3 is TGTGCCAGCAGTTTAATCGGACAGGGGGCAAACACCGGGGAGCTGTTTTTT.

The chain joins TRBV4-2 to TRBJ1-4; D perhaps matches TRBD1 (6 bases). The CDR3 has 17 residues. Per the germline V gene, CDR1 is LGHNA and CDR2 is YNFKEQ. Trimming took off 3 bases at V and 3 bases at J, with 17 bases between the two ends. DNA of the CDR3: TGTGCCAGCAGCCAGACCCCTAACAGGGTGGCTAATGAAAAACTGTTTTTT. Translation: CASSQTPNRVANEKLFF.

This clone was observed once. The chain carries TRBV28 and TRBJ1-2; 8 nucleotides match TRBD1. The CDR3 length is 12 residues. V gave up 5 bases and J gave up 8 bases; unmatched junction bases: 4. CDR1 is MDHEN and CDR2 is SYDVKM in the germline V gene. The CDR3 reads CASSAGGAGYTF. In nucleotides, the CDR3 is TGTGCCAGCAGTGCAGGGGGCGCAGGCTACACCTTC.

The chain is built from TRBV6-6 and TRBJ2-2, with 9 bases matching TRBD2. The V segment lost 5 bases and the J segment 3 bases; nucleotides outside the gene matches: 7. CDR1 and CDR2 (germline): MNHNY, SVGAGI (reference sequence). This CDR3 is 16 amino acids long. The CDR3 DNA reads as TGTGCCAGCAGTACCGTAGCGGGGGCGCACACCGGGGAGCTGTTTTTT. Translation: CASSTVAGAHTGELFF.

This clone was counted between two and nine times. One end of the junction varies from germline; a read error may be responsible. J is TRBJ2-1 and V is TRBV30, with 7 positions matching TRBD2. Germline V gene lookup returns CDR1 GTSNPN and CDR2 SVGIG (reference sequence). The CDR3 runs 12 residues. This chain's CDR3 is CAWSVWGDYSVF. CDR3 sequence (DNA): TGTGCCTGGAGTGTATGGGGGGACTACTCGGTCTTC.

This chain joins TRBV7-2 and TRBJ2-7; 8 nucleotides agree with TRBD1. The CDR3 consists of 15 residues. Germline V gene sequence: CDR1 SGHTA, CDR2 FQGNSA. V was clipped by 8 bases and J by 0 bases; unmatched bases: 9. CDR3 sequence: CASGRTGGSSYEQYF. The DNA of the CDR3 is TGTGCCAGCGGCCGAACAGGGGGGAGCTCCTACGAGCAGTACTTC.

The J gene is TRBJ2-5, the V gene TRBV5-1, with 14 bases that match TRBD2. This CDR3 has 16 residues. Trimming at V came to 4 bases and at J to 1 base, leaving 3 bases not matched to a gene. In germline, CDR1 is SGHRS, CDR2 YFSETQ. This chain's CDR3 is CASSPGTSGGQETQYF. The CDR3 DNA is TGCGCCAGCAGCCCGGGGACTAGCGGGGGCCAAGAGACCCAGTACTTC.

The rearrangement joins TRBV7-6 to TRBJ2-3, with D perhaps TRBD2 (6 bases). Trimming left V 5 bases short and J 5 bases short, with 14 bases between. Germline V gene lookup returns CDR1 SGHVS and CDR2 FNYEAQ. CDR3 length: 14 residues. The CDR3 coding sequence is TGTGCCAGCAGCGACAGCGGGCCCGGAGATACGCAGTATTTT. This codes for CASSDSGPGDTQYF.

This clone appeared a single time. V gene TRBV11-2 combines with J gene TRBJ2-1, with 11 bases identical to TRBD2. The CDR3 totals 15 residues. V shed 5 bases and J 7 bases; nucleotides not matched to a gene: 7. The germline gives CDR1 SGHAT, CDR2 FQNNGV. CDR3 amino acids: CASSLSGGAGNEQFF. The CDR3, as DNA: TGTGCCAGCAGCCTTAGCGGGGGGGCTGGGAATGAGCAGTTCTTC.

This clone appeared once. The chain recombines TRBV14 with TRBJ2-3; D is possibly TRBD2 (5 bases). CDR1 and CDR2 from the germline V gene are SGHDN and FVKESK. CDR3 length equals 12 residues. V gave up 1 base and J gave up 6 bases, with 5 bases separating them. CDR3 coding DNA: TGTGCCAGCAGCCAAGGGAGGGATACGCAGTATTTT. Amino acids: CASSQGRDTQYF. The full variable domain, its missing parts supplied by reference TRBV14 and TRBJ2-3, is EAGVTQFPSHSVIEKGQTVTLRCDPISGHDNLYWYRRVMGKEIKFLLHFVKESKQDESGMPNNRFLAERTGGTYSTLKVQPAELEDSGVYFCASSQGRDTQYFGPGTRLTVL.

The chain combines TRBV6-6 with TRBJ2-7; TRBD1 matches at 8 bases. The CDR3 is 14 amino acids. V gave up 7 bases and J gave up 5 bases; unmatched junction bases: 10. Germline assignment: CDR1 MNHNY and CDR2 SVGAGI (reference sequence). DNA of the CDR3: TGTGCCAGCACCCGGACAGGGACAGCCCACGAGCAGTACTTC. Translated: CASTRTGTAHEQYF.

This clone was counted a few times. This sequence joins TRBV5-1 and TRBJ2-7; 8 bases map to TRBD2. The CDR3 is 14 residues long. CDR1 SGHRS and CDR2 YFSETQ come from the germline V gene. The J segment lost 3 bases and the V segment lost 4 bases, leaving 6 bases of the junction unmatched. CDR3 sequence: CASSPGGSGYEQYF. CDR3 nucleotides: TGCGCCAGCAGCCCGGGGGGGAGCGGCTACGAGCAGTACTTC.

The gene calls are TRBV5-1 and TRBJ2-1, with D possibly matching TRBD1 (5 bases). The germline gives CDR1 SGHRS, CDR2 YFSETQ. The CDR3 sequence is 15 residues long. V dropped 2 bases and J dropped 0 bases, with 9 bases sitting between them. The CDR3 spells CASSFQDNSYNEQFF. Here the CDR3 DNA reads TGCGCCAGCAGCTTCCAGGACAACTCCTACAATGAGCAGTTCTTC.

This clone came up a few times. The chain carries TRBV11-2 and TRBJ2-7, with 13 bases that match TRBD2. The length of the CDR3 is 15 residues. The V gene end was trimmed by 3 bases and the J gene end by 2 bases; junction bases not matched to a gene: 1. Germline CDR1 SGHAT, CDR2 FQNNGV. CDR3 residues: CASSFGLAGAYEQYF. DNA for the CDR3: TGTGCCAGCAGCTTCGGACTAGCGGGGGCCTACGAGCAGTACTTC.

This clone was found a few times. CDR3 bases: TGTGCCAGCTCACCCCGGGACAGGGGGCAGGAAGGCTACACCTTC. This translates into CASSPRDRGQEGYTF. V gene TRBV18 combines with J gene TRBJ1-2, with TRBD1 matching over 12 bases. The CDR3 is made up of 15 amino acids. Germline V gives CDR1 KGHSH, CDR2 LQKENI. V dropped 3 bases and J dropped 8; count of bases not matched to a gene: 7. The whole variable domain, filled in from reference TRBV18 and TRBJ1-2, reads NAGVMQNPRHLVRRRGQEARLRCSPMKGHSHVYWYRQLPEEGLKFMVYLQKENIIDESGMPKERFSAEFPKEGPSILRIQQVVRGDSAAYFCASSPRDRGQEGYTFGSGTRLTVV.

This sequence joins TRBV4-2 and TRBJ2-3; 8 nucleotides line up with TRBD2. V lost 0 bases and J lost 6; bases outside the gene matches: 14. Germline CDR1 LGHNA, CDR2 YNFKEQ. This CDR3 is built from 18 residues. As DNA, the CDR3 is TGTGCCAGCAGCCAAGACTCCCAGCGGGGGTCCCAGGGGGATACGCAGTATTTT. Its translation is CASSQDSQRGSQGDTQYF.

The chain combines TRBV15 with TRBJ1-2, with D perhaps TRBD1 (5 bases). The CDR3 runs 14 residues. The V and J ends lost 0 bases and 3 bases respectively, with 8 bases between them. Germline values: CDR1 LNHNV, CDR2 YYDKDF (reference sequence). CDR3 sequence reads: CATSREGGDYGYTF. In nucleotides, the CDR3 is TGTGCCACCAGCAGAGAGGGGGGGGACTATGGCTACACCTTC.

The genes are TRBV6-5 and TRBJ2-5, with D possibly being TRBD2 (5 bases). V lost 6 bases to trimming and J lost 9 bases, with 14 bases between them. Germline-derived CDR1 and CDR2 are MNHEY and SVGAGI. The CDR3 spans 12 residues. The CDR3 region has the DNA TGTGCCAGCAGCCACCCTAGCAATGCCCAGTACTTC. It codes for CASSHPSNAQYF.

The chain uses TRBV2 and TRBJ1-1, with unresolved D. The CDR3 runs 14 residues. Per germline, CDR1 SNHLY and CDR2 FYNNEI. Trimming removed 3 bases from V and 1 base from J, with 9 bases in between. The CDR3 region is CASSERAGNTEAFF. CDR3 in DNA: TGTGCCAGCAGTGAGAGGGCGGGGAACACTGAAGCTTTCTTT.

This sequence joins TRBV6-1 and TRBJ1-5; TRBD1 matches at 8 bases. Unmatched junction bases numbered 6, after V lost 5 bases and J lost 3 bases. CDR1 and CDR2 from the germline V gene are MNHNS and SASEGT. This CDR3 contains 15 residues. The CDR3 coding sequence is TGTGCCAGCAGTTCCGGGACAGGATACAATCAGCCCCAGCATTTT. It is translated as CASSSGTGYNQPQHF.

V is TRBV4-3 and J is TRBJ1-2, with D unresolved. CDR3 size: 16 residues. Germline CDR1 LGHNA, CDR2 YSLEER. V gave up 1 base and J gave up 1 base, with 13 bases separating them. The CDR3 spells CASSQVGGVGNYGYTF. The CDR3 DNA reads TGCGCCAGCAGCCAAGTGGGAGGCGTGGGTAACTATGGCTACACCTTC.